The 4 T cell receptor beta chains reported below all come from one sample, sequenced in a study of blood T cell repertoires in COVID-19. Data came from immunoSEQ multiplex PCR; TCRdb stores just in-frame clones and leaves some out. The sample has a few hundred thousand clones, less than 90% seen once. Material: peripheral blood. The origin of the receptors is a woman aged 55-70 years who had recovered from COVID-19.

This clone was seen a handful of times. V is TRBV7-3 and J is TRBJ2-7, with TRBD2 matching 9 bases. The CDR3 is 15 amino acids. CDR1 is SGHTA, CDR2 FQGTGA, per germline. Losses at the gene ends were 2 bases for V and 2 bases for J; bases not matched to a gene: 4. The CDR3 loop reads CASSLRPSGAYEQYF. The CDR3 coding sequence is TGTGCCAGCAGCTTACGGCCTAGCGGGGCCTACGAGCAGTACTTC. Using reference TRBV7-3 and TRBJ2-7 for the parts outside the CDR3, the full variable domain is GAGVSQTPSNKVTEKGKYVELRCDPISGHTALYWYRQSLGQGPEFLIYFQGTGAADDSGLPNDRFFAVRPEGSVSTLKIQRTERGDSAVYLCASSLRPSGAYEQYFGPGTRLTVT.

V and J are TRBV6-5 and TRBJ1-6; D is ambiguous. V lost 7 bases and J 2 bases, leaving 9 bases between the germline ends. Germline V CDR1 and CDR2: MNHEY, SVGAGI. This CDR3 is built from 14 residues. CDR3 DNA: TGTGCCAGCACCAACGAGGCCTATAATTCACCCCTCCACTTT. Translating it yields CASTNEAYNSPLHF.

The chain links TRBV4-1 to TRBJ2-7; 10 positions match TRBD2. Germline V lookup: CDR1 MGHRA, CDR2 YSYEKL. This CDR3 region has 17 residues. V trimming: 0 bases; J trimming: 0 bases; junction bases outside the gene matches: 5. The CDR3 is CASSQERTSGPSYEQYF. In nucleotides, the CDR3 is TGCGCCAGCAGCCAAGAGAGGACTAGCGGACCCTCCTACGAGCAGTACTTC.

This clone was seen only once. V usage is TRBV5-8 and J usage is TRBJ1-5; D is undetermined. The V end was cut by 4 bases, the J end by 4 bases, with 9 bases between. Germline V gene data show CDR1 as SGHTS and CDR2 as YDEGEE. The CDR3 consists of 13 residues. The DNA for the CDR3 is TGTGCCAGCAGCCCGACCGGGAATCAGCCCCAGCATTTT. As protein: CASSPTGNQPQHF.